The T cell receptor (beta chain) under discussion was sequenced for a study of graft-versus-host responses after intestinal transplantation. Study background: Transplants given to recipients were multivisceral, liver-intestinal, or isolated intestinal. Recipients across the board were started on anti-thymocyte globulin induction, then kept on tacrolimus and steroids for approximately three years. Findings and caveats of the study: Some patients had graft-donor T cell macrochimerism, and their allografts showed high graft-versus-host to host-versus-graft clonal ratios.

A remark on this clone: Antigen specificity is unknown.

The table came from immunoSEQ multiplex PCR; TCRdb's copy has only in-frame clones and leaves some out. The sample holds around 100,000 clones; approximately 94% are singletons and the top ten take more than 0.95%. The CDR3 is 18 residues long. V dropped 0 bases and J dropped 7 bases, with 24 bases sitting between them. The V gene's germline CDR1 is MGHRA and CDR2 YSYEKL. The sequence was obtained from a human donor who received an intestinal transplant. The chain uses TRBV4-1 and TRBJ1-1; D is possibly TRBD1 (6 bases). Sample: unstimulated CD8+ T cells sorted from spleen or lymph node cells, taken before intestinal transplant. Here the CDR3 reads CASSQEPAGGVLVSEAFF. CDR3 DNA sequence: TGCGCCAGCAGCCAAGAGCCGGCGGGGGGCGTGCTGGTCAGTGAAGCTTTCTTT.